These 8 T cell receptor beta chains were sequenced from one sample in a study of spatial heterogeneity in lung cancer. Time point reported: blood at routine non-recurrence follow-up after resection. TCRdb re-called the 5' RACE reads through MiXCR, storing one row per CDR3 protein. The sample lists about 43,000 distinct CDR3 sequences; under 25% were seen once. The input for sequencing was PBMCs, taken at follow-up. The receptor source for this set is a female donor with early-stage non-small cell lung cancer.

This clonotype occurred a few times. This chain connects TRBV7-6 to TRBJ1-1; D gene ambiguous. CDR1 and CDR2 from the germline V gene are SGHVS and FNYEAQ. The CDR3 has 13 amino acids. Between the trimmed V and J ends, which lost 5 bases and 1 base, there was a span of 8 bases. The CDR3 DNA reads as TGTGCCAGCAGCCTATCAAGGAACACTGAAGCTTTCTTT. Protein: CASSLSRNTEAFF.

Only one count was recorded for this clonotype. V and J are TRBV7-3 and TRBJ2-1, with no clear D. Germline lookup yields CDR1 SGHTA and CDR2 FQGTGA. The V end lost 3 bases, the J end lost 0 bases, and 9 bases lay between the germline ends. The CDR3 spans 15 residues. The CDR3 region has the DNA TGTGCCAGCAGCTTGGGCGCAAACTCCTACAATGAGCAGTTCTTC. It yields the protein CASSLGANSYNEQFF.

This rearrangement joins TRBV9 to TRBJ2-1; TRBD2 matches at 10 bases. V dropped 3 bases and J dropped 8; count of bases not matched to a gene: 8. CDR3 length equals 15 residues. Germline CDR1 reads SGDLS; CDR2 reads YYNGEE. DNA for the CDR3: TGTGCCAGCAGCGCCTCTAGCGGGAGTAGGTATGAGCAGTTCTTC. Its protein is CASSASSGSRYEQFF. Full variable domain (outside the CDR3, taken from reference TRBV9 and TRBJ2-1): DSGVTQTPKHLITATGQRVTLRCSPRSGDLSVYWYQQSLDQGLQFLIQYYNGEERAKGNILERFSAQQFPDLHSELNLSSLELGDSALYFCASSASSGSRYEQFFGPGTRLTVL.

This clonotype was seen at least ten times. The chain combines TRBV19 with TRBJ2-1; 7 bases line up with TRBD1. The CDR3 has 16 residues. Trimming took 3 bases from V and 7 from J; bases not matched to a gene: 12. Per the germline V gene, CDR1 is LNHDA and CDR2 is SQIVND (reference sequence). The CDR3 coding sequence is TGTGCCAGTAGTATCCTCCCCCGTACAGGGGCAAATGAGCAGTTCTTC. Encoded protein: CASSILPRTGANEQFF.

J is TRBJ1-2 and V is TRBV4-2, with unresolved D. The CDR3 consists of 14 residues. Deletions cut 1 base from V and 7 bases from J, with 13 bases between. The germline gives CDR1 LGHNA, CDR2 YNFKEQ. The CDR3 here is CASSQGKLGSGYTF. The CDR3 DNA reads TGTGCCAGCAGCCAAGGGAAATTGGGATCTGGCTACACCTTC.

This chain joins TRBV29-1 and TRBJ2-2, with D uncertain. The CDR3 is 13 amino acids. CDR1 SQVTM and CDR2 ANQGSEA come from the germline V gene. Trimming removed 7 bases from V and 6 bases from J, with 15 bases in between. The CDR3 here is CSALKIGAGELFF. The CDR3 bases are TGCAGCGCGCTAAAGATTGGCGCCGGGGAGCTGTTTTTT.

There are many counts of this clonotype. V is TRBV5-1 and J is TRBJ2-1, with D maybe TRBD1 (6 bases). Germline CDR1 and CDR2: SGHRS and YFSETQ. Trimming took off 4 bases at V and 0 bases at J, with 14 bases between the two ends. The CDR3 extends over 16 amino acids. CDR3 loop: CASSLEVDSSYNEQFF. Written as DNA, the CDR3 is TGCGCCAGCAGCCTTGAGGTGGACAGCTCCTACAATGAGCAGTTCTTC.

In regard to this clonotype: This may come from a read error, since a much larger clone is one base off. Here the CDR3 DNA reads TGTGTCAGCAGCTTGACAGGACGGGAGCAGTACTTC. Protein: CVSSLTGREQYF. The genes are TRBV5-6 and TRBJ2-7; the D gene is possibly TRBD1 (6 bases). From germline, CDR1 is SGHDT and CDR2 YYEEEE. CDR3 length: 12 amino acids. The variable domain in full, completed from reference TRBV5-6 and TRBJ2-7, reads DAGVTQSPTHLIKTRGQQVTLRCSPKSGHDTVSWYQQALGQGPQFIFQYYEEEERQRGNFPDRFSGHQFPNYSSELNVNALLLGDSALYLCVSSLTGREQYFGPGTRLTVT.